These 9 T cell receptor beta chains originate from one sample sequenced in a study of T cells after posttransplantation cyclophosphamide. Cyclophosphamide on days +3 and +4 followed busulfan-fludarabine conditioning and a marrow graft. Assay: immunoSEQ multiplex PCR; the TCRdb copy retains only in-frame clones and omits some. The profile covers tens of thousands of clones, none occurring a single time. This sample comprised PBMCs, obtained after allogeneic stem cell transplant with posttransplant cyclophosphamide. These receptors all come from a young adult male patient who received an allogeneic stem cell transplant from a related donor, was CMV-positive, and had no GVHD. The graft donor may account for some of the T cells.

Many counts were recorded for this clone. The CDR3 sequence: CASSVTGTVSREQYF. CDR3 bases: TGTGCCAGCAGTGTAACAGGGACGGTATCGAGGGAGCAGTACTTC. The chain has TRBV6-1 and TRBJ2-7; possibly TRBD1 for D (6 bases). The V end lost 4 bases, the J end lost 7 bases, and 20 bases lay between the germline ends. The CDR3 contains 15 residues. Germline lookup yields CDR1 MNHNS and CDR2 SASEGT.

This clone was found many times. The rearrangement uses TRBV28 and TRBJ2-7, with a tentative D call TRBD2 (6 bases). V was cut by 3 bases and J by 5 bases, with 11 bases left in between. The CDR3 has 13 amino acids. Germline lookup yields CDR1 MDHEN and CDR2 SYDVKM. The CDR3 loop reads CASSFLSGDEQYF. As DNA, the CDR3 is TGTGCCAGCAGTTTTCTATCGGGGGACGAGCAGTACTTC.

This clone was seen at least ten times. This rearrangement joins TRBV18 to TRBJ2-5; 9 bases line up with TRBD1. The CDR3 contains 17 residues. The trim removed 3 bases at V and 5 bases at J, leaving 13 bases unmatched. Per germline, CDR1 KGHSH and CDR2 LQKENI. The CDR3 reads CASSPLPPGTGWETQYF. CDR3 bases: TGTGCCAGCTCACCGTTGCCTCCCGGGACAGGGTGGGAGACCCAGTACTTC.

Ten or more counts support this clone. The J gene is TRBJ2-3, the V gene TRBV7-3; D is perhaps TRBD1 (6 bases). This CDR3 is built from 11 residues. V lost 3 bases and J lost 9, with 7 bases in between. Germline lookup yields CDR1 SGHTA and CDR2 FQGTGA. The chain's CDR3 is CASSFGQTQYF. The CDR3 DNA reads TGTGCCAGCAGCTTCGGACAGACGCAGTATTTT.

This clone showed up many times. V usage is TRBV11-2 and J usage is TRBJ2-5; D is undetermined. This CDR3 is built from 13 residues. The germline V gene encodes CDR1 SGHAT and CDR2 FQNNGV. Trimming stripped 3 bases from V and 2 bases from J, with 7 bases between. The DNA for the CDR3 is TGTGCCAGCAGCTTCCACAGACAAGAGACCCAGTACTTC. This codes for CASSFHRQETQYF.

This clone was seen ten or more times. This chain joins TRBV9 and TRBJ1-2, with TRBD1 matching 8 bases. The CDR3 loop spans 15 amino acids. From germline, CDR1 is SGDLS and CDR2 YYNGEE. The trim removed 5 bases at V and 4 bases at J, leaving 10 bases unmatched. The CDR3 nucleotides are TGTGCCAGCAGGGGCCCAGGGGGCCAAATCTATGGCTACACCTTC. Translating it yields CASRGPGGQIYGYTF.

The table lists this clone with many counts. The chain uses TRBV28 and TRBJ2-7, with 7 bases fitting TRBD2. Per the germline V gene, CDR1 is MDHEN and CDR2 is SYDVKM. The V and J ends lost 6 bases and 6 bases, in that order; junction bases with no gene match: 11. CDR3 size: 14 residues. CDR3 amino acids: CASSRGGPLLEQYF. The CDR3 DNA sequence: TGTGCCAGCAGCCGGGGAGGGCCCCTCCTCGAGCAGTACTTC.

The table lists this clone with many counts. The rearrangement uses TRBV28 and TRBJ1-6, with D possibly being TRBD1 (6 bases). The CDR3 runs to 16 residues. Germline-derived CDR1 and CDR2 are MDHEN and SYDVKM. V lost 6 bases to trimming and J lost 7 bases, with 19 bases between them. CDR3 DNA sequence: TGTGCCAGCAGCCTTCCGGGACACAACTTCAATTCACCCCTCCACTTT. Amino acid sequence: CASSLPGHNFNSPLHF.

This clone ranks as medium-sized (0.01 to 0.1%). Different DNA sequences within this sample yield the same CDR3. CDR3 DNA: TGTGCCAGCAGCTTAGCAGGGGGCACCGGGGAGCTGTTTTTT. Residues: CASSLAGGTGELFF. The chain is built from TRBV11-3 and TRBJ2-2; 7 nucleotides align to TRBD1. Trimming at V came to 1 base and at J to 4 bases, leaving 0 bases not matched to a gene. CDR1 and CDR2 (germline): SGHNT, YENEEA. The CDR3 has 14 residues.